This T cell receptor beta chain is from a study of blood T cell repertoires in COVID-19. Study-level background: Samples taken during acute and convalescent COVID-19 were collected in the United States, Italy and Spain.

This clone came up once. With V trimmed by 2 bases and J by 0 bases, 5 bases remained unmatched. Germline V gene data show CDR1 as GTSNPN and CDR2 as SVGIG (reference sequence). The CDR3 sequence is 16 residues long. The data were produced by immunoSEQ multiplex PCR, yet TCRdb's version contains in-frame clones alone and is incomplete. Among 200,000 to 250,000 clones listed, more than 70% were seen once. Sequencing was performed on peripheral blood. This clonotype was sampled from an older woman with acute or convalescent COVID-19. This chain joins TRBV30 and TRBJ2-5; TRBD2 matches at 11 bases. As DNA, the CDR3 is TGTGCCTGGAGTTTTCGGACTAGCGGGTACCAAGAGACCCAGTACTTC. Encoded protein: CAWSFRTSGYQETQYF. Together with reference TRBV30 and TRBJ2-5, the CDR3 gives the full variable domain: SQTIHQWPATLVQPVGSPLSLECTVEGTSNPNLYWYRQAAGRGLQLLFYSVGIGQISSEVPQNLSASRPQDRQFILSSKKLLLSDSGFYLCAWSFRTSGYQETQYFGPGTRLLVL.